The present T cell receptor (beta chain) was sequenced within a study of patients with pleural tuberculosis. A single record per CDR3 protein comes from TCRdb applying MiXCR to the reads. Of approximately 53,000 distinct CDR3 sequences in the sample, about 6.8% are singletons; the top ten hold around 15%. The V gene's germline CDR1 is DFQATT and CDR2 SNEGSKA (reference sequence). The CDR3 has 16 amino acids. The trim removed 3 bases at V and 2 bases at J, leaving 10 bases unmatched. This clonotype came up many times. The V call is TRBV20-1, the J call TRBJ2-3; 8 bases map to TRBD2. This clonotype originated in a human donor with pleural tuberculosis. The CDR3 DNA follows: TGCAGTGCTAGTGGCGGGAGGAGCCGTCACACAGATACGCAGTATTTT. It codes for CSASGGRSRHTDTQYF.